This T cell receptor (beta chain) was sequenced in a study of shared clonotypes between healthy human individuals (dated by TCRdb to the early 2020s). A note on the overall study: The cohort included a few men and a couple of women between 18 and 49 years of age. To increase sequencing depth and limit assay-specific biases, TCR repertoire library preparation and sequencing were carried out by different laboratories using diverse techniques. Per donor, three plates each were used for CD4 naive and CD4 memory, two for CD8 naive, and one for CD8 memory. Blood TCR repertoires of about five healthy adults were deeply sequenced to estimate repertoire size and the extent of clonotype sharing between individuals. Leukapheresis yielded between about 0.94 and 10 billion PBMCs per donor.

Comment on this clone: It has no known antigen specificity. It has no much larger one-base neighbor in the sample; base qualities were not kept.

TCR CDR3 regions were amplified from genomic DNA by multiplex PCR using the deep immunoSEQ assay. Genomic DNA extracted from each cell subset was distributed evenly over all wells of several immunoSEQ 96-well plates, and each plate served as one replicate. For sorted subsets, 150 to 250 ng of genomic DNA, equivalent to around 31,000 T cell genomes, went into each replicate PCR. Purified libraries were measured with a Qubit 3.0 fluorometer, size-checked on a Bioanalyzer 2100, and measured again with the KAPA Library Quantification kit. Every immunoSEQ 96-well plate was sequenced on a separate single-read 150-cycle Illumina NextSeq 550 flow cell. In the authors' own workflow: The immunoSEQ output contained only junctional sequences without quality scores, so filtering could not match that applied to full-length reads. Sequences were annotated with PyIR, a Python wrapper for IgBLAST v1.9, using IMGT germline references to assign V/J genes and CDR3. Any read was removed if the V/J assignment was weak (E-value above 1e-6), the CDR3 was missing, or the read contained stop codons, out-of-frame junctions, or ambiguous translated residues. A V3J clonotype was defined by an identical inferred V gene, J gene, and CDR3 amino acid sequence. Percentage overlap between repertoires was calculated by dividing the number of shared unique clonotypes by the size of the smaller repertoire. Richness of each repertoire was evaluated using RTK rarefaction, the Chao1 estimator, and Recon v2.1 estimates of unobserved clonotypes. Generation probabilities were computed with OLGA for all TCRbeta clonotypes obtained by the gDNA method from several donors. TCRdb holds this immuneACCESS table with in-frame rearrangements only. Some clones are missing; in checked studies, unresolved V genes explain under half, and the rest has no known cause. From that table come the V and J calls and clone size; the DNA was used to work out D and trimming. Within this sample are more than 2,000,000 clones, with roughly nine tenths of them counted one time only. More than 0.12% of the sample lies in the top ten.

The research as a whole found: When a handful of donors were compared, the shared fraction of clonotypes was 5% to 6.5% for naive CD4, roughly 3.4% for naive CD8, more than 2% for memory CD4, and 0.4% for memory CD8. Compared with non-shared clonotypes, the clonotypes found in all four sorted-subset donors had higher generation probabilities. Even with the large sequencing depth, rarefaction of the sorted-subset datasets indicated that sequencing was incomplete. Sampling was restricted to blood, and TCR repertoires in tissue are likely to differ from TCR repertoires in blood. Naive subsets generally had larger estimated clonotype richness than memory subsets. Because the study included a small number of donors, the genetic and exposure-history diversity represented was limited. Based on pairwise subsampling, the degree of clonotype sharing among donors was expected to be affected by sequencing depth.

The donors were healthy, HIV-negative adults who had no recently reported acute infections or vaccinations. Every donor was a Caucasian adult residing in Nashville, Tennessee, USA. CD4+ T cells were enriched through magnetic negative selection, after which naive cells were positively selected on CD45RA and the remaining negative fraction served as the memory subset. Blood was collected by leukapheresis, and PBMCs were isolated by Ficoll-Histopaque density gradient centrifugation and then cryopreserved in liquid nitrogen vapor phase. Purity and quantity of every magnetically sorted T cell population were checked by analytical flow cytometry. Genomic DNA was isolated from every sorted fraction and measured by UV absorbance on a Nanodrop 2000c. Measured from the cysteine to the phenylalanine, the CDR3 is 14 residues long. Only the CDR3 part of the read is kept: 42 bases, read in frame from the first base. CDR1 and CDR2 (LNHDA, SQIVND) derive from the germline V gene (reference sequence). V is clipped by 6 bases and J by 7 bases, and the sequence between their germline boundaries is 18 bases long.

The sample taken for sequencing was naive CD4+ T cells sorted from blood. What this sample's cell subset or site label stands for: CD45RA+ positively selected. The clonotype was recovered from a man younger than 35 in good health. The V gene is TRBV19 and the J gene is TRBJ1-2; the D gene cannot be resolved reliably. Read as DNA, the sequence is TGTGCCAGTAGGGCGACGGGAGTTCACCTTGGCTACACCTTC. This codes for CASRATGVHLGYTF.